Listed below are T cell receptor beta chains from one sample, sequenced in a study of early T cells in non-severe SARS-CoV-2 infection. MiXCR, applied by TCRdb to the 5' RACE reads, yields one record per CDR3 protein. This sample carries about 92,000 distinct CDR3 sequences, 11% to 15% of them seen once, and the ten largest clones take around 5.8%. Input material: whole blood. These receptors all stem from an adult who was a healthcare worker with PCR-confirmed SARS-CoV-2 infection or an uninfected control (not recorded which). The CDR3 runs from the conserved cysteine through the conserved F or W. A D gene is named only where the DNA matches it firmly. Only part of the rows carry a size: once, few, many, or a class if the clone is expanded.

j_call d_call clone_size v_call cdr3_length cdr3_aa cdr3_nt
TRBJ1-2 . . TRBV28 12 CASSLLNYGYTF TGTGCCAGCAGTTTATTAAACTATGGCTACACCTTC
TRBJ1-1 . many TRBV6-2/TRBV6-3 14 CASSWNPLDTEAFF TGTGCCAGCAGTTGGAATCCATTAGACACTGAAGCTTTCTTT
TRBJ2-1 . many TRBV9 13 CASSATAGTHEFF TGTGCCAGCAGCGCCACCGCCGGGACTCACGAGTTCTTC
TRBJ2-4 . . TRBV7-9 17 CASSPGPRGLAKNIQYF TGTGCCAGCAGCCCGGGACCCCGGGGATTAGCCAAAAACATTCAGTACTTC
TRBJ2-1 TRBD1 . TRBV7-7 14 CASRPDRGPNEQFF TGTGCTAGCAGACCGGACAGGGGGCCAAATGAGCAGTTCTTC
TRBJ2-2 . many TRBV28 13 CASRWTSTGELFF TGTGCCAGCAGGTGGACATCGACCGGGGAGCTGTTTTTT
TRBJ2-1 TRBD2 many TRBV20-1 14 CSASSGSSYNEQFF TGCAGTGCTAGTAGCGGGAGCTCCTACAATGAGCAGTTCTTC
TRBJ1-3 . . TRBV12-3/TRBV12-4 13 CASSLSRQNTIYF TGTGCCAGCAGTTTATCCAGACAAAACACCATATATTTT
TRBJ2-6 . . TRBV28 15 CASSLTGSGANVLTF TGTGCCAGCAGTTTAACAGGGAGCGGGGCCAACGTCCTGACTTTC
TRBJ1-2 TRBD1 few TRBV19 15 CASSAGQGALYGYTF TGTGCCAGTAGCGCGGGACAGGGGGCTCTCTATGGCTACACCTTC
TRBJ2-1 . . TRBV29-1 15 CSVERLVNLDNEQFF TGCAGCGTTGAAAGGTTGGTTAATCTGGACAATGAGCAGTTCTTC
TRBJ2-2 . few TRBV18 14 CASSTDGNTGELFF TGTGCCAGCTCAACGGACGGGAACACCGGGGAGCTGTTTTTT
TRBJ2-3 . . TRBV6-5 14 CASSLRQVVDTQYF TGTGCCAGCAGCCTTCGACAGGTTGTAGATACGCAGTATTTT
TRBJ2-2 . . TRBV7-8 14 CASSLSVHTGELFF TGTGCCAGCAGCTTATCGGTACACACCGGGGAGCTGTTTTTT
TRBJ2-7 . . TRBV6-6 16 CASSYKSLLNSYEQYF TGTGCCAGCAGTTATAAGTCTCTGCTCAACTCCTACGAGCAGTACTTC
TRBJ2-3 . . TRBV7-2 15 CASSLGGESTDTQYF TGTGCCAGCAGCTTAGGGGGGGAAAGCACAGATACGCAGTATTTT
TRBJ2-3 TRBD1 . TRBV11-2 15 CASSLMGQSTDTQYF TGTGCCAGCAGCTTAATGGGACAGAGCACAGATACGCAGTATTTT
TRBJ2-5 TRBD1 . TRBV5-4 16 CASSPDRGWSKATQYF TGTGCCAGCAGCCCCGACAGGGGGTGGAGTAAGGCGACCCAGTACTTC
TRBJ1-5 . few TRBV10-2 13 CASSAQVGQPQHF TGCGCCAGCAGTGCCCAGGTGGGTCAGCCCCAGCATTTT
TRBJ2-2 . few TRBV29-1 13 CSAGTGRSGELFF TGCAGCGCAGGGACGGGAAGGAGCGGGGAGCTGTTTTTT
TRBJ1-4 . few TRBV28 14 CASSLQTTNEKLFF TGTGCCAGCAGTTTACAGACAACTAATGAAAAACTGTTTTTT
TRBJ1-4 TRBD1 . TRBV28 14 CASSSGTGLEKLFF TGTGCCAGCAGTTCCGGGACAGGGTTGGAAAAACTGTTTTTT
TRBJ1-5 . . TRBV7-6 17 CASSPRRRVDSNQPQHF TGTGCCAGCAGCCCGCGGCGCAGGGTGGACAGCAATCAGCCCCAGCATTTT
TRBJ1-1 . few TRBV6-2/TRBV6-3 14 CASSYPSMNTEAFF TGTGCCAGCAGTTACCCCAGTATGAACACTGAAGCTTTCTTT
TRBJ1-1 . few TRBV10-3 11 CAIGQNTEAFF TGTGCCATAGGACAGAACACTGAAGCTTTCTTT
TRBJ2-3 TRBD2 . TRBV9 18 CASSSRGPWAGDTDTQYF TGTGCCAGCAGCTCGAGAGGACCCTGGGCGGGGGACACAGATACGCAGTATTTT
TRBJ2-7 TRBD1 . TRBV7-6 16 CASSPTVGQGTYEQYF TGTGCCAGCAGCCCCACCGTCGGACAGGGGACTTACGAGCAGTACTTC
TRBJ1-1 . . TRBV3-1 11 CASSQGNEAFF TGTGCCAGCAGCCAAGGTAACGAAGCTTTCTTT
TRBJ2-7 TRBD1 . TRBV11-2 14 CASSLGQSPYEQYF TGTGCCAGCAGCTTGGGACAGTCCCCCTACGAGCAGTACTTC
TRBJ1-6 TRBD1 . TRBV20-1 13 CSAPDRGNSPLHF TGCAGTGCCCCTGACAGGGGGAATTCACCCCTCCACTTT
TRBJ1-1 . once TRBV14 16 CASSQDLWQLNTEAFF TGTGCCAGCAGCCAAGATTTATGGCAGTTGAACACTGAAGCTTTCTTT
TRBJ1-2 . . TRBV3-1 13 CASSHQGSYGYTF TGTGCCAGCAGCCATCAGGGGAGCTATGGCTACACCTTC
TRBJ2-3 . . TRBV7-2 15 CASSPTDGSTDTQYF TGTGCCAGCAGCCCTACGGACGGGTCAACGGATACGCAGTATTTT
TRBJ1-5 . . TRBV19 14 CASSILGENQPQHF TGTGCCAGTAGTATCCTCGGGGAAAATCAGCCCCAGCATTTT
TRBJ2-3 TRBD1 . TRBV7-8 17 CVSSRTGTGAITDTQYF TGTGTCAGCAGCCGGACGGGGACAGGGGCGATCACAGATACGCAGTATTTT
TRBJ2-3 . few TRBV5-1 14 CASSSPRDKDTQYF TGCGCCAGCAGCTCCCCCCGGGACAAAGATACGCAGTATTTT
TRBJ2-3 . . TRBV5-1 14 CASSLGRSTDTQYF TGCGCCAGCAGCTTGGGACGGAGCACAGATACGCAGTATTTT
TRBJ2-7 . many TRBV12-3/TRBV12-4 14 CASSLGQHSYEQYF TGTGCCAGCAGTTTAGGGCAGCACTCCTACGAGCAGTACTTC
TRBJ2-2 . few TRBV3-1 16 CASSQSTVKGPGELFF TGTGCCAGCAGCCAATCGACCGTAAAAGGGCCCGGGGAGCTGTTTTTT
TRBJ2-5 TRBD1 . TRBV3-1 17 CASSLGPPGTGEETQYF TGTGCCAGCAGCCTAGGACCCCCCGGGACAGGGGAAGAGACCCAGTACTTC
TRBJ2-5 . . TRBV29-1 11 CSVERTRTQYF TGCAGCGTTGAGAGGACCAGGACCCAGTACTTC
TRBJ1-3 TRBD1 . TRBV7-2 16 CASSYYPGGSGNTIYF TGTGCCAGCAGCTATTACCCAGGGGGCTCTGGAAACACCATATATTTT
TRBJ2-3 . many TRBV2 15 CASTVLRSGTDTQYF TGTGCCAGCACCGTGCTCAGGTCAGGCACAGATACGCAGTATTTT
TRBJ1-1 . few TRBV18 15 CASSLNKGTNTEAFF TGTGCCAGCTCACTCAACAAGGGGACGAACACTGAAGCTTTCTTT
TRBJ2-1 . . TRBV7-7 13 CASSVQTYNEQFF TGTGCTAGCAGCGTACAGACCTACAATGAGCAGTTCTTC
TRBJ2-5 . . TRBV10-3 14 CAISAGETQETQYF TGTGCCATCAGTGCCGGGGAGACTCAAGAGACCCAGTACTTC
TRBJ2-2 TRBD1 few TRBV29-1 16 CSVDAGTGASTGELFF TGCAGCGTTGACGCAGGGACAGGGGCCAGCACCGGGGAGCTGTTTTTT
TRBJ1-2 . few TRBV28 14 CASSLAGLSGGYTF TGTGCCAGCAGTTTAGCAGGGTTGAGCGGCGGCTACACCTTC
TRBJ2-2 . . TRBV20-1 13 CSARSYRTGELFF TGCAGTGCTAGAAGTTACAGGACCGGGGAGCTGTTTTTT
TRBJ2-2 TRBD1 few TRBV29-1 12 CSVGQGTGELFF TGCAGCGTAGGACAGGGGACCGGGGAGCTGTTTTTT
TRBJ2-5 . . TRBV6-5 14 CASSRGTTGETQYF TGTGCCAGCTCACGGGGAACCACGGGGGAGACCCAGTACTTC
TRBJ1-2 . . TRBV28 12 CASSTLMGGYTF TGTGCCAGCAGTACGCTTATGGGGGGCTACACCTTC
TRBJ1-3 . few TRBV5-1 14 CASSSTGSGNTIYF TGCGCCAGCAGCTCCACAGGCTCTGGAAACACCATATATTTT
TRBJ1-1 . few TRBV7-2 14 CASSLGDIRGEAFF TGTGCCAGCAGCTTAGGGGACATTAGGGGTGAAGCTTTCTTT
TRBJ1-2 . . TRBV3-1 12 CASSQEGVSYTF TGTGCCAGCAGCCAAGAAGGGGTAAGCTACACCTTC